This TCR beta chain came from a study of beta chain features in type 1 diabetes. Study-wide results and limits: Shortening of TCRB CDR3s, moderate but significant, appeared in all four CD4+ subsets of Type 1 diabetes patients.

V shed 4 bases and J 6 bases; nucleotides not matched to a gene: 9. CDR1 SGDLS and CDR2 YYNGEE come from the germline V gene. The CDR3 runs 15 residues. The table lists this clone with a few counts. The antigen is not known. CD4+ cells of the naive, central memory, regulatory and stem cell-like memory types were sorted via CD45RO/CCR7/CD25/CD127/CD95/CD27. Isolated RNA was reverse transcribed in full, so expressed TCRB transcripts were sequenced. Clones were read by immunoSEQ multiplex PCR, and TCRdb kept only the in-frame ones, dropping some. The table has hundreds of thousands of clones, 13% seen once.

This sequence originates from a man in his late teens or twenties with type 1 diabetes. The specimen sequenced was naive CD4+ T cells from blood. V and J are TRBV9 and TRBJ2-7; 11 bases match TRBD1. CDR3 in DNA: TGTGCCAGCAGCCCGAGGACAGGGGGCCGTGGCGAGCAGTACTTC. Its protein product is CASSPRTGGRGEQYF.